This T cell receptor beta chain was identified in a study of beta chain features in type 1 diabetes. Study-wide context: Over all samples combined, 107,917,701 sorted cells were examined. Findings and limits, study-wide: In all four CD4+ subsets, TCRB CDR3 length was significantly, moderately reduced in type 1 diabetes.

Each donor gave one heparinised blood draw averaging about 100 mL. Of note for this clone: As yet, its antigen is unknown.

CDR3 length equals 14 residues. Germline lookup yields CDR1 LNHDA and CDR2 SQIVND (reference sequence). With V trimmed by 4 bases and J by 6 bases, 5 bases remained unmatched. Every bit of the isolated RNA underwent reverse transcription, so sequencing read expressed TCRB transcripts. Measured with immunoSEQ multiplex PCR; TCRdb has only the in-frame clones, and not every one. The table lists some 240,000 clones, roughly 17% of them singletons. The source material was naive CD4+ T cells from blood. V is TRBV19 and J is TRBJ2-1; 8 bases are a match to TRBD2. This clonotype was sampled from a man aged 25 to 40 with type 1 diabetes. The CDR3 reads CASSTGLAGNEQFF. The DNA of the CDR3 is TGTGCCAGTAGTACCGGACTAGCTGGCAATGAGCAGTTCTTC.